This TCR beta chain was sequenced for a study of CD8 T cells in ankylosing spondylitis. Broader study findings: Disease-linked clones proved CD8+ and comparatively uncommon in peripheral blood. Ankylosing spondylitis blood appeared to carry a characteristic TCR beta motif of several highly homologous variants. There was reportedly significant enrichment of clones that were disease-linked in matched ankylosing spondylitis synovial fluid. Prior literature has documented some motif variants in synovial fluid and blood from reactive arthritis.

By quantitative 5'-RACE with molecular barcodes, the TCR beta libraries were made. TCRdb itself ran the 5' RACE reads through MiXCR, one entry per CDR3 protein. The repertoire includes fewer than 750,000 distinct CDR3 sequences, roughly 19% of them detected once, and 19% sits in the top ten. On this clonotype: What it binds is not known.

The CDR3 is 12 amino acids. V lost 7 bases and J 6 bases, leaving 12 bases between the germline ends. Germline V gives CDR1 MNHNY, CDR2 SVGAGI (reference sequence). Sequencing was performed on blood, either unsorted or a sorted T cell fraction (not recorded which). The chain uses TRBV6-6 and TRBJ1-1; no firm D call. This receptor was taken from a male donor with ankylosing spondylitis. DNA for the CDR3: TGTGCCAGCACCCCGGGGTGGGCTGAAGCTTTCTTT. It codes for CASTPGWAEAFF.